The TCR beta chain described here comes from a study of Graves' ophthalmopathy and Graves' hyperthyroidism. Study-wide results and limits: A majority of expanded thyroid clonotypes exceeding 0.001 frequency were likewise present in blood. The model predicted ophthalmopathy progression with roughly 70% sensitivity and around 72% specificity.

Details on this clonotype: The antigen remains unidentified.

The TCR beta CDR3 regions underwent amplification from RNA transcripts. Following a first-round RT-PCR that used HTBI primers, a second-round multiplex PCR was carried out. TCRdb independently ran MiXCR on the multiplex PCR reads; one entry per CDR3 protein. Of about 600,000 distinct CDR3 sequences listed, about 40% are singletons. This CDR3 is 15 amino acids long. The V and J ends lost 2 bases and 4 bases respectively, with 15 bases between them. The germline V gene encodes CDR1 SGHRS and CDR2 YFSETQ. Additional autoimmune diseases, uncontrolled infections, pregnancy or lactation disqualified patients. The authors diagnosed from clinical symptoms, serum thyroxine, TRAb, thyroid ultrasound and orbital computed tomography.

The sequencing input was peripheral blood or thyroid tissue (not recorded which). This chain uses TRBV5-1 with TRBJ2-5; maybe TRBD2 (5 bases). This sequence was found in an adult man with Graves' hyperthyroidism. In nucleotides, the CDR3 is TGCGCCAGCAGCTTAATTGGCCGGGAAGGAGAGACCCAGTACTTC. It specifies CASSLIGREGETQYF.